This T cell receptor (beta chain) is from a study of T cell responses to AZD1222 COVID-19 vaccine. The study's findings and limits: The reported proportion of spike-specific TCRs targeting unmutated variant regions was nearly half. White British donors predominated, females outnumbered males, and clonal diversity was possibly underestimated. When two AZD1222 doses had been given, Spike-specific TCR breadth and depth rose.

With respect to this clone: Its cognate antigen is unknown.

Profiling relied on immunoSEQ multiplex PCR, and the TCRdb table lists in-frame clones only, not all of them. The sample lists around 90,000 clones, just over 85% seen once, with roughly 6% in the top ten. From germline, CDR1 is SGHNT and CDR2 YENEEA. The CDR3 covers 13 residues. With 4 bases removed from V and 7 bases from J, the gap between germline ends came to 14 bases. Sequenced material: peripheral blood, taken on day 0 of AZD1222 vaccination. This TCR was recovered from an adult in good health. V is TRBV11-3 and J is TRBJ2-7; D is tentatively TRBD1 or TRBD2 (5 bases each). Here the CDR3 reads CASSSGPAWEQYF. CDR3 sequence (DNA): TGTGCCAGCAGCTCGGGACCAGCGTGGGAGCAGTACTTC.